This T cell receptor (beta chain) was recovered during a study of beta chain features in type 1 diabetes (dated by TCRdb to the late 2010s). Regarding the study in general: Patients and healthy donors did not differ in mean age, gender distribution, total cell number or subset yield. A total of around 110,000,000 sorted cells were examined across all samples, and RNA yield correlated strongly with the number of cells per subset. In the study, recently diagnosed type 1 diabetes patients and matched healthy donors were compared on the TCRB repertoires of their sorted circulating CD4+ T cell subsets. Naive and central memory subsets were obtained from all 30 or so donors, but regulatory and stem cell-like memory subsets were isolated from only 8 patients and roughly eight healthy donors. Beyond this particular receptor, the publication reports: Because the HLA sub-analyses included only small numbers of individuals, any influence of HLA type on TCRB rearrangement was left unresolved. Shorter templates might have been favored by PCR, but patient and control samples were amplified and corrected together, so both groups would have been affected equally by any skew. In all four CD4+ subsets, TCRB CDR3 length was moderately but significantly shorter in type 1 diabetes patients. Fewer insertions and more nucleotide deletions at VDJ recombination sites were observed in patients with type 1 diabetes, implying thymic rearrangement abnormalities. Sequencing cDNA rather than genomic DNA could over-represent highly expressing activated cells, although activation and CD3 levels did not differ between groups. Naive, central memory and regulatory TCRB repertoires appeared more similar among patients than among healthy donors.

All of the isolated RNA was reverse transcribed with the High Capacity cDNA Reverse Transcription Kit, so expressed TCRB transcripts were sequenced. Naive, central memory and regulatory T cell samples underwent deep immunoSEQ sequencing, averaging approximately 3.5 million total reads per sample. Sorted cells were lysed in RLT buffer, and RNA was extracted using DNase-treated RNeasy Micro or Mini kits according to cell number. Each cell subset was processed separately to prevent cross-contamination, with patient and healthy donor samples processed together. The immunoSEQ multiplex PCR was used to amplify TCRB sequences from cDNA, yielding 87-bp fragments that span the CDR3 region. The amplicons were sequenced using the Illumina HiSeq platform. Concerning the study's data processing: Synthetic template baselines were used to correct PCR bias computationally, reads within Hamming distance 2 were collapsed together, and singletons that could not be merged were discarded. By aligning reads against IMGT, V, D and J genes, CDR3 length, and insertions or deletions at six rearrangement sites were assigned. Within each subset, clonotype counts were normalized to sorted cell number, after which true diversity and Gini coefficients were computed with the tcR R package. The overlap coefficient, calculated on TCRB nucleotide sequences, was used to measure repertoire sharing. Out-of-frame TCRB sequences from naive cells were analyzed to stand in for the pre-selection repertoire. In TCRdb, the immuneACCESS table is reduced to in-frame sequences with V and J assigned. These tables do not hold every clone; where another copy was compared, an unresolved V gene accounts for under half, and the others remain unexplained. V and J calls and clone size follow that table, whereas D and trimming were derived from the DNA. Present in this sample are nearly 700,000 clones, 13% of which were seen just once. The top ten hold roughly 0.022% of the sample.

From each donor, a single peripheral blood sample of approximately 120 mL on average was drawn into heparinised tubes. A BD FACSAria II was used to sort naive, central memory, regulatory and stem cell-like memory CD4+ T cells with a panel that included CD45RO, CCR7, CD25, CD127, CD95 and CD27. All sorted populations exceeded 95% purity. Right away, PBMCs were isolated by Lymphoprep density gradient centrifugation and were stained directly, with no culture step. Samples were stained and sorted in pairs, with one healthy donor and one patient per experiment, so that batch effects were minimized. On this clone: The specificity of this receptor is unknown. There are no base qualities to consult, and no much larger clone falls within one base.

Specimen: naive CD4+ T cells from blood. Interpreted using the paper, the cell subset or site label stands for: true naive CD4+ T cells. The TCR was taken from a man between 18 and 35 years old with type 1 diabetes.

The base sequence is TGCGCCAGCAGCTTCGCCCTAGGGGAGACCCAGTACTTC. It is translated as CASSFALGETQYF. In this chain, TRBV5-1 is recombined with TRBJ2-5; no D gene call is confident. The CDR3 starts with the cysteine, ends with the phenylalanine, and has 13 residues. This entry keeps only the CDR3 DNA: 39 bases, framed from base 1. The V end loses 2 bases and the J end loses 5 bases, and a stretch of 10 bases separates them. CDR1 is given as SGHRS and CDR2 as YFSETQ, both from the germline V gene. Reference TRBV5-1 and TRBJ2-5 proteins supply the regions before and after the CDR3; the full variable domain is: KAGVTQTPRYLIKTRGQQVTLSCSPISGHRSVSWYQQTPGQGLQFLFEYFSETQRNKGNFPGRFSGRQFSNSRSEMNVSTLELGDSALYLCASSFALGETQYFGPGTRLLVL.